A single sample gave rise to the 20 T cell receptor beta chains below, sequenced in a study of type 1 regulatory T cells. The antigens of these receptors remain unknown. TCRdb redid the calling of the reads with MiXCR, one entry per CDR3 protein. The table shows 68,000 or so distinct CDR3 sequences, with about 48% occurring only once. Material for sequencing was cultured non-Tr1 T cells, either the whole culture or a sorted T cell fraction (not recorded which). These receptors came from a human donor in good health.

The count of this clonotype is one. J is TRBJ2-5 and V is TRBV5-1; a possible D gene is TRBD2 (7 bases). The CDR3 is 13 amino acids. Between the trimmed V and J ends, which lost 2 bases and 5 bases, there was a span of 10 bases. The germline gives CDR1 SGHRS, CDR2 YFSETQ. CDR3 in DNA: TGCGCCAGCAGCTTCGAGGGGGGGGAGACCCAGTACTTC. This codes for CASSFEGGETQYF.

V is TRBV5-6 and J is TRBJ1-1; D might be TRBD1 (6 bases). Between the trimmed V and J ends, which lost 2 bases and 4 bases, there was a span of 15 bases. This CDR3 contains 15 residues. Looked up from germline, CDR1 is SGHDT and CDR2 is YYEEEE. CDR3 residues: CASSLRTGRGTEAFF. For the CDR3, the DNA is TGTGCCAGCAGCTTAAGAACAGGGAGAGGCACTGAAGCTTTCTTT. Full variable domain (remainder filled in from reference TRBV5-6 and TRBJ1-1): DAGVTQSPTHLIKTRGQQVTLRCSPKSGHDTVSWYQQALGQGPQFIFQYYEEEERQRGNFPDRFSGHQFPNYSSELNVNALLLGDSALYLCASSLRTGRGTEAFFGQGTRLTVV.

The chain links TRBV15 to TRBJ2-2; 7 nucleotides align to TRBD2. This CDR3 is 16 amino acids long. After removal of 2 bases from V and 8 bases from J, the junction contained 11 bases not matched to a gene. Germline V gene lookup returns CDR1 LNHNV and CDR2 YYDKDF (reference sequence). In DNA, the CDR3 is TGTGCCACCAGCAGATCTCTCGGGGGGTCCGAAGGGGAGCTGTTTTTT. Amino acids: CATSRSLGGSEGELFF.

This clonotype was recorded a few times. V usage is TRBV12-3 or TRBV12-4 and J usage is TRBJ2-3; 7 positions match TRBD2. Trimming cost V 5 bases and J 5 bases; bases outside gene matches: 7. This CDR3 is built from 14 residues. For the CDR3, the DNA is TGTGCCAGCAGTAGACTAGCAGGAGGAGATACGCAGTATTTT. Translating it yields CASSRLAGGDTQYF.

This rearrangement joins TRBV4-1 to TRBJ2-3; 11 nucleotides match TRBD1. Germline V gives CDR1 MGHRA, CDR2 YSYEKL. V lost 1 base, J lost 5 bases, and 5 bases stayed unmatched. CDR3 size: 16 residues. This chain's CDR3 is CASSQGTGGHKDTQYF. The CDR3 bases are TGCGCCAGCAGCCAAGGGACAGGGGGCCATAAAGATACGCAGTATTTT.

DNA of the CDR3: TGCAGTGCTAGAAACCGCGGGGCGGGGGCCCCCACAGATACGCAGTATTTT. Residues: CSARNRGAGAPTDTQYF. The chain is built from TRBV20-1 and TRBJ2-3; D might be TRBD2 (7 bases). The CDR3 has 17 amino acids. CDR1 DFQATT and CDR2 SNEGSKA come from the germline V gene (reference sequence). V shed 2 bases and J shed 2 bases, with 20 bases lying between them.

The chain uses TRBV6-1 and TRBJ1-4, with D perhaps matching TRBD1 (5 bases). CDR3 length: 17 residues. V was trimmed by 9 bases and J by 10 bases, leaving 30 bases between them. Germline V gene sequence: CDR1 MNHNS, CDR2 SASEGT. The CDR3 nucleotides are TGTGCCAGTCGATCTACGGGGGAGGGAGGACTCTACGGAAAACTGTTTTTT. Amino acid sequence: CASRSTGEGGLYGKLFF.

The chain employs TRBV5-1 and TRBJ2-2, with D possibly being TRBD1 or TRBD2 (5 bases each). Trimming removed 3 bases at V and 3 bases at J, with 9 bases between. The CDR3 runs 14 residues. The germline gives CDR1 SGHRS, CDR2 YFSETQ. The CDR3 nucleotides are TGCGCCAGCAGCTGGGGGAGTGACACCGGGGAGCTGTTTTTT. Protein product: CASSWGSDTGELFF. Variable domain in full (rest from reference TRBV5-1 and TRBJ2-2): KAGVTQTPRYLIKTRGQQVTLSCSPISGHRSVSWYQQTPGQGLQFLFEYFSETQRNKGNFPGRFSGRQFSNSRSEMNVSTLELGDSALYLCASSWGSDTGELFFGEGSRLTVL.

This chain connects TRBV15 to TRBJ2-3, with TRBD2 as a possible D gene (6 bases). The V end lost 3 bases, the J end lost 1 base, and 11 bases lay between the germline ends. The CDR3 consists of 15 residues. Germline CDR1 reads LNHNV; CDR2 reads YYDKDF (reference sequence). Written as DNA, the CDR3 is TGTGCCACCAGCAGGGAGGGACGCGGCACAGATACGCAGTATTTT. It is translated as CATSREGRGTDTQYF.

This rearrangement joins TRBV3-1 to TRBJ2-7; TRBD1 might be the D (6 bases). Trimming cost V 0 bases and J 8 bases, with 17 bases left between them. The CDR3 sequence is 15 residues long. CDR1 and CDR2 from the germline V gene are LGHDT and YNNKEL (reference sequence). CDR3 sequence reads: CASSQEGTRLRKQYF. The CDR3 nucleotides read TGTGCCAGCAGCCAAGAAGGGACAAGACTACGAAAGCAGTACTTC.

In regard to this clonotype: This clone may be a read error of a much larger clone one base away. The V gene is TRBV7-2, the J gene TRBJ2-7; 7 nucleotides line up with TRBD1. The CDR3 loop spans 15 amino acids. Germline assignment: CDR1 SGHTA and CDR2 FQGNSA. V shed 5 bases, J shed 0 bases, and the junction held 7 bases outside the gene matches. The DNA for the CDR3 is TGTGCCAGCAGCAAGGGACAGATCGCCTCCTACGAGCAGTACTTC. It yields the protein CASSKGQIASYEQYF.

The chain couples TRBV5-5 to TRBJ2-1; the match to TRBD1 covers 7 bases. J lost 9 bases, V lost 3 bases, and 12 bases had no gene match. This CDR3 is built from 15 residues. CDR1 and CDR2 (germline): SGHKS, YYEKEE (reference sequence). CDR3 amino acids: CASSSLQAQGTEQFF. CDR3 coding DNA: TGTGCCAGCAGCTCACTACAAGCACAGGGGACTGAGCAGTTCTTC.

The chain's CDR3 is CASSLVDGYEQYF. The CDR3 DNA follows: TGTGCCAGCAGCTTAGTGGACGGCTACGAGCAGTACTTC. The chain recombines TRBV11-2 with TRBJ2-7; D not resolved. Germline V lookup: CDR1 SGHAT, CDR2 FQNNGV. Trimming removed 1 base from V and 3 bases from J, with 7 bases in between. This CDR3 region has 13 residues.

V usage is TRBV7-6 and J usage is TRBJ1-2; the D is unclear. The ends were cut back, 1 base at V and 4 bases at J, with 7 bases in the middle. Germline V lookup: CDR1 SGHVS, CDR2 FNYEAQ. The CDR3 length is 13 residues. This chain's CDR3 is CASSLGTFYGYTF. For the CDR3, the DNA is TGTGCCAGCAGCTTAGGCACCTTCTATGGCTACACCTTC.

The chain couples TRBV18 to TRBJ2-1, with D unclear. This CDR3 has 14 amino acids. V was cut by 1 base and J by 4 bases, with 8 bases left in between. The germline CDR1 and CDR2 sequences are KGHSH and LQKENI. CDR3 nucleotide sequence: TGTGCCAGCTCACCACTTGGCGGATACAATGAGCAGTTCTTC. It specifies CASSPLGGYNEQFF. The full variable domain, its missing parts supplied by reference TRBV18 and TRBJ2-1, is NAGVMQNPRHLVRRRGQEARLRCSPMKGHSHVYWYRQLPEEGLKFMVYLQKENIIDESGMPKERFSAEFPKEGPSILRIQQVVRGDSAAYFCASSPLGGYNEQFFGPGTRLTVL.

This chain connects TRBV30 to TRBJ1-2; no clear D. Trimming pared 0 bases from V and 0 bases from J, leaving 5 bases between. Germline-derived CDR1 and CDR2 are GTSNPN and SVGIG (reference sequence). This CDR3 region has 13 residues. The CDR3 region has the DNA TGTGCCTGGAGTGTAGGGACTAACTATGGCTACACCTTC. It translates to CAWSVGTNYGYTF.

The chain links TRBV6-1 to TRBJ1-5, with 8 bases that match TRBD1. The CDR3 is 15 residues long. J lost 3 bases, V lost 6 bases, and 7 bases had no gene match. Per germline, CDR1 MNHNS and CDR2 SASEGT. The DNA of the CDR3 is TGTGCCAGCAGCCCCCGGACAGGGCCCAATCAGCCCCAGCATTTT. As protein: CASSPRTGPNQPQHF.

This clonotype was observed a few times. The chain uses TRBV4-1 and TRBJ1-2; D is undetermined. Germline CDR1 and CDR2: MGHRA and YSYEKL. The CDR3 has 13 residues. Trimming took 1 base from V and 3 from J, leaving 6 bases between them. The CDR3 reads CASSQGFDYGYTF. The CDR3 DNA follows: TGCGCCAGCAGCCAAGGATTTGACTATGGCTACACCTTC.

The rearrangement links TRBV3-1 to TRBJ2-5; D not certain. The length of the CDR3 is 13 residues. V dropped 0 bases and J dropped 7 bases, with 9 bases sitting between them. Germline-derived CDR1 and CDR2 are LGHDT and YNNKEL (reference sequence). The CDR3 spells CASSQDRALTQYF. The CDR3 region has the DNA TGTGCCAGCAGCCAAGACCGCGCTCTGACCCAGTACTTC.

The chain links TRBV6-2 or TRBV6-3 to TRBJ2-1; D perhaps matches TRBD1 (6 bases). Germline values: CDR1 MNHEY, CDR2 SVGEGT. V lost 4 bases to trimming and J lost 2 bases, with 12 bases between them. The CDR3 loop spans 15 amino acids. The CDR3 here is CASSSSQGTYNEQFF. The CDR3 nucleotides are TGTGCCAGCAGTTCCTCACAGGGCACCTACAATGAGCAGTTCTTC.